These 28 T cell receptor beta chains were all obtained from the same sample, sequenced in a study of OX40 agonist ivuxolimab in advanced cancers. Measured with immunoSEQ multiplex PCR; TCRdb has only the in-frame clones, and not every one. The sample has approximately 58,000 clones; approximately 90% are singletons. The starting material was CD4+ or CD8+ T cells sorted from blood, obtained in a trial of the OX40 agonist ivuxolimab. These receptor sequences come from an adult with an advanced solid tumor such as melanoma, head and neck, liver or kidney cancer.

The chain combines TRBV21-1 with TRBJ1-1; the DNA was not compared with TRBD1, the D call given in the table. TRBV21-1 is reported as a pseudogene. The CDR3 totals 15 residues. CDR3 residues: CASSKAQPGKTEAFF. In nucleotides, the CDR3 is TGTGCCAGCAGCAAAGCCCAACCAGGGAAGACTGAAGCTTTCTTT.

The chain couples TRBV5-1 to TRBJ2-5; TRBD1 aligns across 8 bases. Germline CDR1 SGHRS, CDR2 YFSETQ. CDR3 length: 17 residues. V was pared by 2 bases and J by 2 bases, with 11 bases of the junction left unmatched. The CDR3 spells CASSFGTGGRIQETQYF. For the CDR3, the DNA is TGCGCCAGCAGCTTCGGAACAGGGGGAAGAATACAAGAGACCCAGTACTTC.

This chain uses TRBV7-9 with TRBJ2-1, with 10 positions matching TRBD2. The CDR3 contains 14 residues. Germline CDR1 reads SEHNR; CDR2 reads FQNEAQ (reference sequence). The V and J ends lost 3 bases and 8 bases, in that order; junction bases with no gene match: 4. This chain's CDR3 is CASSFTSGMYEQFF. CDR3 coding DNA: TGTGCCAGCAGCTTTACTAGCGGGATGTATGAGCAGTTCTTC.

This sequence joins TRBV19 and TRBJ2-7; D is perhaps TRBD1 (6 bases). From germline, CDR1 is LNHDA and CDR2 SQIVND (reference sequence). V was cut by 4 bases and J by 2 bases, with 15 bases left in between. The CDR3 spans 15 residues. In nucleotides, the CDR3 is TGTGCCAGTAGTAACCGGGACAACGGCGCCTACGAGCAGTACTTC. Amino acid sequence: CASSNRDNGAYEQYF.

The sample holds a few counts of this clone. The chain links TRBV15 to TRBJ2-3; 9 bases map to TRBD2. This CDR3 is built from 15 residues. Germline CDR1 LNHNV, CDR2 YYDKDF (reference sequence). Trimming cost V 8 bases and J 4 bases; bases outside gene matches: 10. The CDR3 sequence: CATLPIAGGPDTQYF. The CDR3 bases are TGTGCCACCCTACCGATCGCGGGAGGGCCAGATACGCAGTATTTT.

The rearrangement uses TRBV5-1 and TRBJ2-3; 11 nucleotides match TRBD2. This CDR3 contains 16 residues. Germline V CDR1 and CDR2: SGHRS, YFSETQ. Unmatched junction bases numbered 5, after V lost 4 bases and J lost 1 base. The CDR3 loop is CASSLRGLAGTDTQYF. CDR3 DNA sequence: TGCGCCAGCAGCCTAAGGGGACTAGCGGGCACAGATACGCAGTATTTT.

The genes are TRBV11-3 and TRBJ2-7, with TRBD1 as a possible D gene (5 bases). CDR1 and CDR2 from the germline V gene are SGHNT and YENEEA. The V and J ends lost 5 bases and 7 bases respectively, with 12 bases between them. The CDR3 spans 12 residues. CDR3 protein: CASSQGEREQYF. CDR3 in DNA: TGTGCCAGCAGCCAAGGGGAAAGGGAGCAGTACTTC.

The CDR3 sequence: CASSEVPGWGDSNYGYTF. CDR3 DNA: TGTGCCAGCAGTGAAGTGCCGGGCTGGGGGGATTCTAACTATGGCTACACCTTC. This chain links TRBV6-1 with TRBJ1-2; possible D gene TRBD1, 5 bases. Trimming took off 1 base at V and 0 bases at J, with 18 bases between the two ends. From germline, CDR1 is MNHNS and CDR2 SASEGT. This CDR3 contains 18 residues.

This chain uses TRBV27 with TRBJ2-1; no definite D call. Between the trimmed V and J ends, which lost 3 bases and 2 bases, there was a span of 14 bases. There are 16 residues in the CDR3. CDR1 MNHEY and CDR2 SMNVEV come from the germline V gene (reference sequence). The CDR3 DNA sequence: TGTGCCAGCAGTTTGGCTCGTCGACCCGCCTACAATGAGCAGTTCTTC. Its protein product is CASSLARRPAYNEQFF.

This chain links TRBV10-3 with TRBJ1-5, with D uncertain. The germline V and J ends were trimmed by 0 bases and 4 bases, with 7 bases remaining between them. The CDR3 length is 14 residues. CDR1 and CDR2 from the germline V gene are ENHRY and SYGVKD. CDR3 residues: CAISESAGNQPQHF. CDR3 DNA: TGTGCCATCAGTGAGTCGGCGGGAAATCAGCCCCAGCATTTT.

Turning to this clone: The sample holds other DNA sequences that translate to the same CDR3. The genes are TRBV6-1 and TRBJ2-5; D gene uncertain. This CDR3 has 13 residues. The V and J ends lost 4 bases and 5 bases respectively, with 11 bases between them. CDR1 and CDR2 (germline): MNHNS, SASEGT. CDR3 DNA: TGTGCCAGCAGTGGGGGTGGAAGGGAGACCCAGTACTTC. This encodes CASSGGGRETQYF.

The CDR3 sequence is CASSYSGGFGYGYTF. Here the CDR3 DNA reads TGTGCCAGCAGTTACTCAGGGGGCTTTGGCTATGGCTACACCTTC. The rearrangement uses TRBV6-5 and TRBJ1-2, with TRBD1 identical over 7 bases. Germline V CDR1 and CDR2: MNHEY, SVGAGI. The J segment lost 4 bases and the V segment lost 0 bases, leaving 5 bases of the junction unmatched. The CDR3 loop spans 15 amino acids.

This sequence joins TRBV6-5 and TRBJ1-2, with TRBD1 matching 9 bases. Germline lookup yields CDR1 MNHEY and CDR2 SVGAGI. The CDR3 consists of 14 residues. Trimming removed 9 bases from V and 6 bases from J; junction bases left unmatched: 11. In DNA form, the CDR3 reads TGTGCCAGTCAAAACTTGGGACAGGGACATGGCTACACCTTC. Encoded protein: CASQNLGQGHGYTF.

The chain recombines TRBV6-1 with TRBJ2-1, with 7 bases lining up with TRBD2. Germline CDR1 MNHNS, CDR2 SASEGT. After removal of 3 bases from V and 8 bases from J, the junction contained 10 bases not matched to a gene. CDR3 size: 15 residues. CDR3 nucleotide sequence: TGTGCCAGCAGTGATCCCGGGGGGTCCGGGTATGAGCAGTTCTTC. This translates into CASSDPGGSGYEQFF.

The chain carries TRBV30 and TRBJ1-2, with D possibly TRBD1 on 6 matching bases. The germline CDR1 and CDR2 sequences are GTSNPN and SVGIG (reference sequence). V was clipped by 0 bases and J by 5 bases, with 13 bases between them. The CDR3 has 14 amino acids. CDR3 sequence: CAWSVAGTPYGYTF. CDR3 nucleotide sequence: TGTGCCTGGAGTGTAGCCGGGACACCTTATGGCTACACCTTC.

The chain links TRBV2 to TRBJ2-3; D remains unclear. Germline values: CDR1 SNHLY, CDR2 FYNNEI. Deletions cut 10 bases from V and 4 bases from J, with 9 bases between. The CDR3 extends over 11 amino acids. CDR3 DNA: TGTGCCACCTCATCTGCAGATACGCAGTATTTT. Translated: CATSSADTQYF. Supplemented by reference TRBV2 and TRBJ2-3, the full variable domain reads EPEVTQTPSHQVTQMGQEVILRCVPISNHLYFYWYRQILGQKVEFLVSFYNNEISEKSEIFDDQFSVERPDGSNFTLKIRSTKLEDSAMYFCATSSADTQYFGPGTRLTVL.

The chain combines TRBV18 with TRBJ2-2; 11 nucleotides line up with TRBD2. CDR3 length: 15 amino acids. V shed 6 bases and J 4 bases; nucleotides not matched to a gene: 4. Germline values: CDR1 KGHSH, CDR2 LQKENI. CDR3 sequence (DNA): TGTGCCAGCTCTTTCGGGACTAGCGGCACCGGGGAGCTGTTTTTT. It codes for CASSFGTSGTGELFF.

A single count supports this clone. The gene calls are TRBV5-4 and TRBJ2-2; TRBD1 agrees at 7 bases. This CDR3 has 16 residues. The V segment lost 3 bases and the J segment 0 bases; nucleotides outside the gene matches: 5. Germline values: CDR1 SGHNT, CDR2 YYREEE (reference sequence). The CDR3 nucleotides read TGTGCCAGCAGCTCGACAGGGCCCGCGAACACCGGGGAGCTGTTTTTT. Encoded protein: CASSSTGPANTGELFF.

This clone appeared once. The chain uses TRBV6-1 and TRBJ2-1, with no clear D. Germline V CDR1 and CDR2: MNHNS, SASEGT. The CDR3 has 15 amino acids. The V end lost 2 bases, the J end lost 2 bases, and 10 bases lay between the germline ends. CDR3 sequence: CASSEQVAPYNEQFF. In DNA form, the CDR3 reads TGTGCCAGCAGTGAACAGGTCGCCCCCTACAATGAGCAGTTCTTC.

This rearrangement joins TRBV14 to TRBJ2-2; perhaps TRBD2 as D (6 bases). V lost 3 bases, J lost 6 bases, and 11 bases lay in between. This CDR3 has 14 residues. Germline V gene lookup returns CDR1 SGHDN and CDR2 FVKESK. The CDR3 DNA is TGTGCCAGCAGCCACCCAGGAGGGCCCGGGGAGCTGTTTTTT. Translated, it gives CASSHPGGPGELFF.

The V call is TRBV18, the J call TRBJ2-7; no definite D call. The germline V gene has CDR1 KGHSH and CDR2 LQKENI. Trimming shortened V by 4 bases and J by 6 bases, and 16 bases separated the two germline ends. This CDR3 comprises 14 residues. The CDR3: CASSRESGRGEQYF. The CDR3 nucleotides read TGTGCCAGCTCACGAGAGTCTGGGCGTGGCGAGCAGTACTTC.

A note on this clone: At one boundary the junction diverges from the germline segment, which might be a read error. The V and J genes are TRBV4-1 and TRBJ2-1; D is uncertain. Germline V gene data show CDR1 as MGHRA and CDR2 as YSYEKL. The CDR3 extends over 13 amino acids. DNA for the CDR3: TGCGCCAGCGGCCAAGACTTCTACAATGAGCAGTTCTTC. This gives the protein CASGQDFYNEQFF.

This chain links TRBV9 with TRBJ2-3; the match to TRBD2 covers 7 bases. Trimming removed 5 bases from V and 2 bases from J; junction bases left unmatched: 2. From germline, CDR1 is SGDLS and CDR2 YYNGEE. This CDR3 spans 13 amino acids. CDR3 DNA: TGTGCCAGCAGAGGGACTACCACAGATACGCAGTATTTT. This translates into CASRGTTTDTQYF.

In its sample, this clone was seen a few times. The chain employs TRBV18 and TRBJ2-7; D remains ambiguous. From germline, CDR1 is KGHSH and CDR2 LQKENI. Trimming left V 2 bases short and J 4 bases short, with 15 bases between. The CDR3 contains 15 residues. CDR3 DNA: TGTGCCAGCTCACCATATCCTGGGAAAGGGTACGAGCAGTACTTC. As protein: CASSPYPGKGYEQYF.

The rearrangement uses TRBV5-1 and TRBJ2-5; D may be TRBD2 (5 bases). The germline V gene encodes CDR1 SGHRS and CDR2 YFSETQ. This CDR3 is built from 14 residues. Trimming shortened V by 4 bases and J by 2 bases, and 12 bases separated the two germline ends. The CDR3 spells CASSQTPGQETQYF. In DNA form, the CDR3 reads TGCGCCAGCAGCCAAACCCCGGGGCAAGAGACCCAGTACTTC.

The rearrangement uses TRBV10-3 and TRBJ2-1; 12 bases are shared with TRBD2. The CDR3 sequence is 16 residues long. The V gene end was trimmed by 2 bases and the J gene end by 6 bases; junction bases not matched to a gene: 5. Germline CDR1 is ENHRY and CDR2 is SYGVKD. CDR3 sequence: CAISERTSGTSNEQFF. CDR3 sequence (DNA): TGTGCCATCAGTGAGAGGACTAGCGGGACTAGCAATGAGCAGTTCTTC.

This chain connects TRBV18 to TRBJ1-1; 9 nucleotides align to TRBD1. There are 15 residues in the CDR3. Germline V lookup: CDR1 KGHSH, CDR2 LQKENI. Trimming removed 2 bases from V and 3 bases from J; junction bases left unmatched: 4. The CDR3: CASSPNRGQDTEAFF. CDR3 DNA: TGTGCCAGCTCACCAAACAGGGGGCAGGACACTGAAGCTTTCTTT.

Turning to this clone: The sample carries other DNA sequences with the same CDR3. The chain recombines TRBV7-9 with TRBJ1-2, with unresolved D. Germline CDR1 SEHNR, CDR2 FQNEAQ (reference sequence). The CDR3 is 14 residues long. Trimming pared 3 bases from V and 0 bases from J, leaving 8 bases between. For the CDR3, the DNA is TGTGCCAGCAGCTTTTCAGGATCTAACTATGGCTACACCTTC. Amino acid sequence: CASSFSGSNYGYTF.